Given below is one T cell receptor (beta chain) in context. Its antigen is as yet unknown. The DNA input per sorted-subset replicate PCR was about 0.2 ug, corresponding to 28,000 or so T cell genomes. Measured with immunoSEQ multiplex PCR; TCRdb has only the in-frame clones, and not every one. The data show 2 million to 2.5 million clones, nearly 97% seen once. CD4+ cells were split into CD45RA+ naive and CD45RA-negative memory subsets. The J segment lost 2 bases and the V segment lost 1 base, leaving 2 bases of the junction unmatched. CDR1 is LGHNA and CDR2 is YNFKEQ in the germline V gene. This CDR3 has 16 residues. This sample was included in a study of shared clonotypes between healthy human individuals. Whole-study results and caveats: A handful of donors had roughly 5.2% of their naive CD4 clonotypes in common. Generation of non-shared clonotypes was less probable than generation of clonotypes shared by all four donors.

The sample comprised naive CD4+ T cells sorted from blood. Subset specified: CD45RA+ positively selected. The V call is TRBV4-2, the J call TRBJ2-2; 9 bases are a match to TRBD2. This TCR was recovered from a man between 18 and 35 years old in good health. CDR3 in amino acids: CASSQVLAGNTGELFF. The CDR3 region has the DNA TGTGCCAGCAGCCAAGTACTAGCGGGTAACACCGGGGAGCTGTTTTTT.